The present TCR beta chain was sequenced within a study of post-analysis software for immune sequencing data. Study results and caveats: Versus controls, multiple sclerosis patients showed significantly lower diversity (normalized Chao1). Patients carried five TRBV segments more frequently than controls did, and TRBV5-6, TRBV5-1 and TRBV20-1 were among them.

The germline V gene encodes CDR1 MDHEN and CDR2 SYDVKM. The length of the CDR3 is 17 residues. Trimming at V came to 6 bases and at J to 11 bases, leaving 20 bases not matched to a gene. Included in the TCR beta cDNA libraries were unique molecular identifiers. Approximately 0.5 million cDNA molecules were recovered from an input of roughly 0.85 to 10 million T cells. TCRdb re-called the PCR reads through MiXCR, storing one row per CDR3 protein. The table records approximately 260,000 distinct CDR3 sequences, 35% to 45% of them present only once. In the case of this clonotype: Antigen: not known.

The receptor's source is a girl between 10 and 17 years old with multiple sclerosis. What was sequenced was blood. V and J are TRBV28 and TRBJ2-5, with 11 nucleotides matching TRBD1. In DNA, the CDR3 is TGTGCCAGCAGAGCTCCGGACAGGGGGCTCCTCTACACTGAGCAGTACTTC. The encoded protein is CASRAPDRGLLYTEQYF.